Sequencing of this TCR beta chain was carried out in a study of beta chain features in type 1 diabetes. Study context: What patients shared with healthy donors was a similar profile of age, gender and cell yields. Study-wide results and caveats: The study found moderately but significantly shorter TCRB CDR3s in all four CD4+ subsets of Type 1 diabetes patients.

cDNA synthesis used the whole RNA isolate, giving expressed TCRB sequences. Generated by immunoSEQ multiplex PCR, the TCRdb table keeps only in-frame clones and is missing some. The data contain around 160,000 clones, around 8.4% of them singletons. Looked up from germline, CDR1 is SGHNT and CDR2 is YYREEE (reference sequence). Trimming removed 2 bases from V and 10 bases from J; junction bases left unmatched: 5. The CDR3 has 14 residues. Notes on this clone: What it binds is not known.

This TCR came from a woman between 18 and 29 years old with type 1 diabetes. The material sequenced was central memory CD4+ T cells from blood. The chain is built from TRBV5-4 and TRBJ1-6; 8 nucleotides agree with TRBD1. CDR3 sequence: CASSFGQGGSPLHF. In nucleotides, the CDR3 is TGTGCCAGCAGCTTCGGACAGGGCGGATCACCCCTCCACTTT. The full variable domain, with the rest looked up from reference TRBV5-4 and TRBJ1-6, is ETGVTQSPTHLIKTRGQQVTLRCSSQSGHNTVSWYQQALGQGPQFIFQYYREEENGRGNFPPRFSGLQFPNYSSELNVNALELDDSALYLCASSFGQGGSPLHFGNGTRLTVT.